Sequencing of this T cell receptor (beta chain) was carried out in a study of cytomegalovirus exposure and HLA in healthy donors. Across the whole study: Roughly 92 million unique TCRs, all from HLA-typed donors, were included in an early release of the data. Study-level points and caveats: In a later analysis, at a false discovery rate of 0.05, 16,951 TCR beta sequences matched HLA alleles.

Germline V lookup: CDR1 SGDLS, CDR2 YYNGEE. This CDR3 region has 15 residues. The V segment lost 1 base and the J segment 5 bases; nucleotides outside the gene matches: 9. Amplification used 60 Vbeta primers and 13 Jbeta primers. Only in-frame clones appear in the TCRdb table, and some are missing; sequencing was by immunoSEQ multiplex PCR. The sample consists of some 180,000 clones, roughly 10% of them appearing once. This clone was detected only a few times. Its cognate antigen is unknown. The chain carries TRBV9 and TRBJ2-7, with 7 nucleotides matching TRBD2. The receptor was isolated from a woman aged 30 to 39 in good health and CMV-seropositive. The source material was PBMCs. CDR3 in DNA: TGTGCCAGCAGCGTACTCCCTGGGAGGGGCGACGAGCAGTACTTC. Amino acid sequence: CASSVLPGRGDEQYF.